This T cell receptor (beta chain) came from a study of blood T cell repertoires in COVID-19. CDR1 and CDR2 (germline): SGDLS, YYNGEE. The CDR3 runs to 16 residues. V shed 0 bases, J shed 7 bases, and the junction held 6 bases outside the gene matches. The protocol was immunoSEQ multiplex PCR, while the TCRdb copy is restricted to in-frame clones and leaves out a portion. The sample holds under 300,000 clones, about four fifths seen once. The sample taken for sequencing was peripheral blood. The chain has TRBV9 and TRBJ1-4; 10 positions agree with TRBD1. This TCR came from a woman in her 50s who had recovered from COVID-19. The CDR3 region has the DNA TGTGCCAGCAGCGTAGGACAGGGGGCTGGAAGTGAAAAACTGTTTTTT. Its translation is CASSVGQGAGSEKLFF. Complete variable domain (other parts from reference TRBV9 and TRBJ1-4): DSGVTQTPKHLITATGQRVTLRCSPRSGDLSVYWYQQSLDQGLQFLIQYYNGEERAKGNILERFSAQQFPDLHSELNLSSLELGDSALYFCASSVGQGAGSEKLFFGSGTQLSVL.